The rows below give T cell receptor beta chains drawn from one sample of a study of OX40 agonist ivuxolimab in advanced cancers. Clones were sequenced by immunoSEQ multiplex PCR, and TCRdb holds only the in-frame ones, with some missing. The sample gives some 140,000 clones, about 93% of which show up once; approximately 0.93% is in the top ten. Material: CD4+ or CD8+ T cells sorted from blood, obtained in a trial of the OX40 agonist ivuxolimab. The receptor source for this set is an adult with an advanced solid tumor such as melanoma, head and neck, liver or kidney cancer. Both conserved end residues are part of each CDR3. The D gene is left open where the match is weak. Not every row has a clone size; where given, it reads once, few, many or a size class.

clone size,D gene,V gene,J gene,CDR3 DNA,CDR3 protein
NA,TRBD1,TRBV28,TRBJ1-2,TGTGCCAGCAGTTCCGGACAGGGAGACTATGGCCACACCTTC,CASSSGQGDYGHTF
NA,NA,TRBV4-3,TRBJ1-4,TGCGCCAGCAGCCAAAACCCGACAGCAACTAATGAAAAACTGTTTTTT,CASSQNPTATNEKLFF
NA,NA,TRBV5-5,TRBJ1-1,TGTGCCAGCAGCTTGGCGGGGCGAATGAACACTGAAGCTTTCTTT,CASSLAGRMNTEAFF
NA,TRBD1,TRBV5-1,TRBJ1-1,TGCGCCAGTAACAGGGGCTTTTTGAACACTGAAGCTTTCTTT,CASNRGFLNTEAFF
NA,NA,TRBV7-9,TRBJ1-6,TGTGCCAGCAGCACCCAGTGGGGGGTCATCCACTTT,CASSTQWGVIHF
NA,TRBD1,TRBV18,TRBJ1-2,TGTGCCAGCTCATCAGCGGGGCAGGGGGATCGGGGCTACACCTTC,CASSSAGQGDRGYTF
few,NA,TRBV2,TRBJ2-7,TGTGCCAGCAGCGCCTGGACGGGATCCTACGAGCAGTACTTC,CASSAWTGSYEQYF
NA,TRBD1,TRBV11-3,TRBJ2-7,TGTGCCAGCAGCTCCTCGCCGGGACAGGGGGCGGGGGGCTCCTACGAGCAGTACTTC,CASSSSPGQGAGGSYEQYF
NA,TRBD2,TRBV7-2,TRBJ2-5,TGTGCCAGCCGTTCGGGGCTAGCGGAGCAAGAGACCCAGTACTTC,CASRSGLAEQETQYF
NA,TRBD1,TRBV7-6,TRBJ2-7,TGTGCCAGCAGCTCAGACAGGGGCGAGCAGTACTTC,CASSSDRGEQYF
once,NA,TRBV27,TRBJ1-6,TGTGCCAGCACAGCCCGCAATAATTCACCCCTCCACTTT,CASTARNNSPLHF
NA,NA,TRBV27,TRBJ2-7,TGTGCCAGCAGTCCTTCTCTGGGCGAGCAGTACTTC,CASSPSLGEQYF
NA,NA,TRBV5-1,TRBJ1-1,TGCGCCAGCAGCTTGGTATCTGTGGACACTGAAGCTTTCTTT,CASSLVSVDTEAFF
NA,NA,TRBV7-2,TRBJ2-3,TGTGCCAGCAGCCACGACGGGGCCACAGATACGCAGTATTTT,CASSHDGATDTQYF
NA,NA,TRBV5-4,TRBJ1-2,TGTGCCAGCAGCTTTGGACAGTGGGGGGACTATGGCTACACCTTC,CASSFGQWGDYGYTF
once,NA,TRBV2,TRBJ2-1,TGTGCCAGCATACAACTGCTCTCCTACAATGAGCAGTTCTTC,CASIQLLSYNEQFF
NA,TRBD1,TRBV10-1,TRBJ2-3,TGCGCCAGCAGTGAAGGACAGGGGTTCGCAGATACGCAGTATTTT,CASSEGQGFADTQYF
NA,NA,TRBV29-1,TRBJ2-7,TGCAGCGTTGAGTCGGGGTACGAGCAGTACTTC,CSVESGYEQYF
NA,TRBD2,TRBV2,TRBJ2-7,TGTGCCAGCAGGAATGGGCTAGCGGGATCCTACGAGCAGTACTTC,CASRNGLAGSYEQYF
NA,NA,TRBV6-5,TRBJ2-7,TGTGCCAGCAGCGGTTCCGGGACATCCTACGAGCAGTACTTC,CASSGSGTSYEQYF
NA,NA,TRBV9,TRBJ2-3,TGTGCCAGCAGCGCACTAGGGGTCACAGATACGCAGTATTTT,CASSALGVTDTQYF
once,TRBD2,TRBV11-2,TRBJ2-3,TGTGCCAGCAGCTTACGGACTAGCGGGAGGGCCGGAGGAGATACGCAGTATTTT,CASSLRTSGRAGGDTQYF
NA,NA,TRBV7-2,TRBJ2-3,TGTGCCAGCAGCTTAGTCGGGGGGCGACCGGATACGCAGTATTTT,CASSLVGGRPDTQYF